This T cell receptor beta chain derives from a study of regulatory T cells in long-lasting Graves disease. Arm-PCR of CDR3 regions with iRepertoire HTBI primers generated TCR beta libraries. TCRdb processed the multiplex PCR reads anew with MiXCR; each CDR3 protein has one entry. The table records roughly 530,000 distinct CDR3 sequences, roughly a sixth of them present only once. In germline, CDR1 is SQVTM, CDR2 ANQGSEA. Deletions cut 3 bases from V and 2 bases from J, with 13 bases between. This CDR3 has 14 residues. Described time point: newly diagnosed GD, antithyroid drugs for less than 3 months. Isolated PBMC RNA provided the starting material for the TCR library. This clonotype was found many times. These data were also reused for a study on T cells in Graves' hyperthyroidism and ophthalmopathy.

This receptor was identified in a woman aged 35-60 years with Graves disease. Sequencing used peripheral blood mononuclear cells (PBMCs), obtained at new diagnosis, from a patient treated with antithyroid drugs. The V call is TRBV29-1, the J call TRBJ1-1; D perhaps matches TRBD1 (5 bases). The CDR3 reads CSVEGRQGNTEAFF. For the CDR3, the DNA is TGCAGCGTTGAGGGTCGGCAGGGAAACACTGAAGCTTTCTTT.